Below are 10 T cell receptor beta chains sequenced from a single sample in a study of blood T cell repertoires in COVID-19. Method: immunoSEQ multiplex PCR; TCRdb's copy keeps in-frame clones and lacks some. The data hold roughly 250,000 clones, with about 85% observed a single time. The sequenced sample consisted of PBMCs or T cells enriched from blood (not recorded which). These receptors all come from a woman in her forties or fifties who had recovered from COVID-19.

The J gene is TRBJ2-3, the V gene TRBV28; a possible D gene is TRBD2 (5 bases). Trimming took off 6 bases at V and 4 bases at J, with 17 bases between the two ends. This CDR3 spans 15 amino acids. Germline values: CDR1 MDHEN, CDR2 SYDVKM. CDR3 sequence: CASSSVGMVADTQYF. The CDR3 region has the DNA TGTGCCAGCAGCTCCGTCGGGATGGTTGCAGATACGCAGTATTTT.

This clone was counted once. Here the CDR3 reads CASSLPFSGAGAPGYTF. The DNA for the CDR3 is TGCGCCAGCAGCTTGCCTTTTAGTGGGGCAGGTGCCCCTGGCTACACCTTC. This sequence joins TRBV5-1 and TRBJ1-2; D is perhaps TRBD1 (5 bases). The V gene's germline CDR1 is SGHRS and CDR2 YFSETQ. Trimming shortened V by 1 base and J by 7 bases, and 23 bases separated the two germline ends. This CDR3 has 17 amino acids.

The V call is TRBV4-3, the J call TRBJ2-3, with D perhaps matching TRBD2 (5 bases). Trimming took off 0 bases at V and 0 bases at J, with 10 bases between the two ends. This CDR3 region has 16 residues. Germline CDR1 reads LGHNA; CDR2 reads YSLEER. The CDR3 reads CASSQEGRGSTDTQYF. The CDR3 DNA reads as TGCGCCAGCAGCCAAGAGGGTCGCGGGAGCACAGATACGCAGTATTTT.

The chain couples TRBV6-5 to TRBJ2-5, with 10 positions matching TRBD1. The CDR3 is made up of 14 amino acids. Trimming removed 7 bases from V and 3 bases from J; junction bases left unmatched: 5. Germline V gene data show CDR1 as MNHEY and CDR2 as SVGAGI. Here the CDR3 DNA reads TGTGCCAGCAAAGTGGGACAGGGGAAAGAGACCCAGTACTTC. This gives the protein CASKVGQGKETQYF.

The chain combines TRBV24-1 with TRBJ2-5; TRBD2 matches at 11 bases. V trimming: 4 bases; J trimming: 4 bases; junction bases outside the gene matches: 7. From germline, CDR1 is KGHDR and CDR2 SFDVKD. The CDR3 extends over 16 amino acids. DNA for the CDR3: TGTGCCACCAGTGACTTAGCGGGAGGGCCGGGAGAGACCCAGTACTTC. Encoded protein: CATSDLAGGPGETQYF.

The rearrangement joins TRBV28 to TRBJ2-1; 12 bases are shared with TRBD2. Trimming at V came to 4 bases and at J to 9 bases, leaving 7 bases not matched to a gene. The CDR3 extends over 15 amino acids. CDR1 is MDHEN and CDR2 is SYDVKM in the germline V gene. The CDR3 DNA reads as TGTGCCAGCAGTTACACTAGCGGGAGGATCGCTGAGCAGTTCTTC. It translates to CASSYTSGRIAEQFF. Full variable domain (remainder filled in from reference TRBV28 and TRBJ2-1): DVKVTQSSRYLVKRTGEKVFLECVQDMDHENMFWYRQDPGLGLRLIYFSYDVKMKEKGDIPEGYSVSREKKERFSLILESASTNQTSMYLCASSYTSGRIAEQFFGPGTRLTVL.

DNA for the CDR3: TGTGCCAGCAGTTACCCCAGGGTGGGCAACACCGGGGAGCTGTTTTTT. The encoded protein is CASSYPRVGNTGELFF. The V and J genes are TRBV6-5 and TRBJ2-2; tentatively, D is TRBD1 (5 bases). The germline V gene has CDR1 MNHEY and CDR2 SVGAGI. Trimming stripped 2 bases from V and 2 bases from J, with 12 bases between. CDR3 length equals 16 residues.

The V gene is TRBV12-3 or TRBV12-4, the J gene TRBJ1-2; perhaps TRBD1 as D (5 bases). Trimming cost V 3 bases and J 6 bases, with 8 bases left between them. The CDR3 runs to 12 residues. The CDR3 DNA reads TGTGCCAGCAGTTTCGTCAGGGATGGCTACACCTTC. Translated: CASSFVRDGYTF.

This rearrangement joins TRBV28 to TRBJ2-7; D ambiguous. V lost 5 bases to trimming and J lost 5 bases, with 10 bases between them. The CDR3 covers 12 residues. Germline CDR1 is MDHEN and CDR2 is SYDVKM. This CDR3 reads CASSLVGNEQYF. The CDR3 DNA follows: TGTGCCAGCAGTCTAGTAGGCAACGAGCAGTACTTC.

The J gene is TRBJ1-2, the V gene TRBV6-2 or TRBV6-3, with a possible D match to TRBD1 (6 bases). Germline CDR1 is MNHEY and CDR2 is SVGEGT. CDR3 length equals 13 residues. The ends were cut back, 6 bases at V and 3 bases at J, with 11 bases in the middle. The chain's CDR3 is CASSQQGYYGYTF. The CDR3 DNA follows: TGTGCCAGCAGCCAACAGGGTTACTATGGCTACACCTTC.